Included here is one TCR beta chain sequence, with context. These data come from a study of blood T cell repertoires in COVID-19. In the original processing: Counts of nucleated cells, estimated from reference gene primer amplification, were obtained. TCRdb's table, derived via immunoSEQ multiplex PCR, lists solely in-frame clones and lacks some. V and J calls plus clone size are reproduced from that table; the DNA served to infer D and trimming. The sample gives 120,000 or so clones, around 80% of which show up once; 2% to 3% is in the top ten. The germline CDR1 and CDR2 sequences are SQVTM and ANQGSEA. Trimming removed 6 bases from V and 4 bases from J, with 10 bases in between. The CDR3 has 12 amino acids.

This clonotype originated in a man aged 45-65 years with acute or convalescent COVID-19. The J gene is TRBJ1-3, the V gene TRBV29-1; the D gene is possibly TRBD1 (5 bases). Sequenced: peripheral blood. This CDR3 is CSVTTDGNTIYF. CDR3 in DNA: TGCAGCGTCACGACAGACGGAAACACCATATATTTT. Drawing the rest from reference TRBV29-1 and TRBJ1-3, the complete variable domain is SAVISQKPSRDICQRGTSLTIQCQVDSQVTMMFWYRQQPGQSLTLIATANQGSEATYESGFVIDKFPISRPNLTFSTLTVSNMSPEDSSIYLCSVTTDGNTIYFGEGSWLTVV.